These T cell receptor beta chains were read from a single sample in a study of CD8+CD57+ T cells in acquired aplastic anemia. TCRdb processed the reads anew with MiXCR; each CDR3 protein has one entry. This table holds 260,000 or so distinct CDR3 sequences, around half found once. Sequenced material: sorted CD4+, CD8+, or CD8+CD57+ T cells (not recorded which) from PBMCs. The receptors were sampled from a human donor with aplastic anemia. The CDR3 runs from the conserved cysteine through the conserved F or W. The order of the fields is clone size, J gene, V gene, D gene, CDR3 protein, CDR3 DNA. D genes are given only for firm matches. A row's size may be missing; if present it is once, few, many or a size class.

clone_size: many
j_call: TRBJ1-1
v_call: TRBV19
d_call: NA
cdr3_aa: CATIPPRRERKSEAFF
cdr3_nt: TGTGCCACCATACCCCCGCGCAGGGAGAGAAAGTCTGAAGCTTTCTTT

clone_size: many
j_call: TRBJ2-5
v_call: TRBV7-3
d_call: NA
cdr3_aa: CASSLSGGQETQYF
cdr3_nt: TGTGCCAGCAGCTTAAGTGGGGGCCAAGAGACCCAGTACTTC

clone_size: many
j_call: TRBJ1-2
v_call: TRBV20-1
d_call: NA
cdr3_aa: CSASGPANYGYTF
cdr3_nt: TGCAGTGCTAGTGGGCCGGCTAACTATGGCTACACCTTC

clone_size: many
j_call: TRBJ1-2
v_call: TRBV5-1
d_call: TRBD1
cdr3_aa: CASSLAPGTGFGYTF
cdr3_nt: TGCGCCAGCAGCTTGGCTCCCGGGACAGGTTTTGGCTACACCTTC

clone_size: many
j_call: TRBJ2-7
v_call: TRBV9
d_call: TRBD1
cdr3_aa: CASSTTGDPTEQYF
cdr3_nt: TGTGCCAGCAGCACCACAGGGGATCCCACCGAGCAGTACTTC

clone_size: many
j_call: TRBJ2-7
v_call: TRBV6-2/TRBV6-3
d_call: NA
cdr3_aa: CASSYSSGSYEQYF
cdr3_nt: TGTGCCAGCAGTTACTCATCTGGGTCCTACGAGCAGTACTTC

clone_size: NA
j_call: TRBJ2-7
v_call: TRBV7-9
d_call: NA
cdr3_aa: CASSLVGTTRSYEQYF
cdr3_nt: TGTGCCAGCAGCTTAGTGGGGACAACCCGCTCCTACGAGCAGTACTTC

clone_size: many
j_call: TRBJ1-6
v_call: TRBV6-2/TRBV6-3
d_call: NA
cdr3_aa: CASSPPHQGNSPLHF
cdr3_nt: TGTGCCAGCAGTCCGCCCCACCAGGGTAATTCACCCCTCCACTTT

clone_size: many
j_call: TRBJ1-1
v_call: TRBV20-1
d_call: NA
cdr3_aa: CSARDVTGGTEAFF
cdr3_nt: TGCAGTGCTAGAGATGTCACCGGAGGGACTGAAGCTTTCTTT

clone_size: NA
j_call: TRBJ2-1
v_call: TRBV7-9
d_call: TRBD2
cdr3_aa: CASSLGRDLAGGKGSYNEQFF
cdr3_nt: TGTGCCAGCAGCTTAGGCAGGGACCTAGCGGGAGGCAAGGGTTCCTACAATGAGCAGTTCTTC

clone_size: NA
j_call: TRBJ2-5
v_call: TRBV20-1
d_call: TRBD1
cdr3_aa: CSARLRGPETQYF
cdr3_nt: TGCAGTGCTAGGCTCAGGGGGCCGGAGACCCAGTACTTC

clone_size: many
j_call: TRBJ2-5
v_call: TRBV29-1
d_call: NA
cdr3_aa: CSPQGGVETQYF
cdr3_nt: TGCAGCCCTCAGGGGGGCGTAGAGACCCAGTACTTC

clone_size: NA
j_call: TRBJ1-1
v_call: TRBV27
d_call: TRBD1
cdr3_aa: CASSNGPGQGDFF
cdr3_nt: TGTGCCAGCAGTAATGGGCCGGGACAGGGGGATTTCTTT

clone_size: many
j_call: TRBJ2-7
v_call: TRBV29-1
d_call: NA
cdr3_aa: CSVEDFLDGRYEQYF
cdr3_nt: TGCAGCGTTGAAGATTTTTTGGACGGGCGCTACGAGCAGTACTTC

clone_size: many
j_call: TRBJ1-1
v_call: TRBV30
d_call: NA
cdr3_aa: CAWRSGSTEAFF
cdr3_nt: TGTGCCTGGAGGTCTGGCAGCACTGAAGCTTTCTTT

clone_size: many
j_call: TRBJ2-3
v_call: TRBV10-1
d_call: TRBD2
cdr3_aa: CASSPGLAQDTQYF
cdr3_nt: TGCGCCAGCAGCCCGGGACTAGCACAAGATACGCAGTATTTT

clone_size: NA
j_call: TRBJ2-3
v_call: TRBV10-3
d_call: TRBD2
cdr3_aa: CAISGSWGGGPTGTQYF
cdr3_nt: TGTGCCATCAGTGGTTCGTGGGGGGGAGGCCCCACAGGCACGCAGTATTTT

clone_size: medium-sized
j_call: TRBJ1-6
v_call: TRBV15
d_call: NA
cdr3_aa: CATTIGATGSPLHF
cdr3_nt: TGTGCCACCACCATCGGAGCCACGGGCTCACCCCTCCACTTT

clone_size: NA
j_call: TRBJ1-1
v_call: TRBV20-1
d_call: NA
cdr3_aa: CSAPGVNTEAFF
cdr3_nt: TGCAGTGCTCCCGGGGTGAACACTGAAGCTTTCTTT

clone_size: NA
j_call: TRBJ2-3
v_call: TRBV12-5
d_call: TRBD1
cdr3_aa: CASGLATGPSDTQYF
cdr3_nt: TGTGCTAGTGGTTTGGCGACAGGGCCTTCAGATACGCAGTATTTT

clone_size: few
j_call: TRBJ1-6
v_call: TRBV10-3
d_call: TRBD1
cdr3_aa: CAIGVERQGDSPLHF
cdr3_nt: TGTGCCATCGGTGTCGAGAGACAGGGGGATTCACCCCTCCACTTT

clone_size: many
j_call: TRBJ1-2
v_call: TRBV7-9
d_call: NA
cdr3_aa: CASSLGQGRNGYTF
cdr3_nt: TGTGCCAGCAGCTTAGGGCAGGGTCGGAATGGCTACACCTTC